The present T cell receptor (beta chain) was sequenced within a study of cytotoxic CD8 clonotypes in ibrutinib-treated CLL. Trimming left V 8 bases short and J 3 bases short, with 17 bases between. Germline CDR1 is MNHEY and CDR2 is SMNVEV (reference sequence). This CDR3 has 14 amino acids. Clones were read by immunoSEQ multiplex PCR, and TCRdb kept only the in-frame ones, dropping some. The sample shows 130,000 to 150,000 clones, under 95% of them seen only once. V usage is TRBV27 and J usage is TRBJ2-7; weak D call: TRBD2 (6 bases). This clonotype originated in a human donor with chronic lymphocytic leukemia. Sequenced material: PBMCs, taken after 12 months of ibrutinib treatment. The CDR3 coding sequence is TGTGCCAGCCAGACCCGACTAGGAAACTACGAGCAGTACTTC. As protein: CASQTRLGNYEQYF.